The 5 T cell receptor beta chains below were found in one sample sequenced in a study of T cells after yellow fever vaccination. One entry per CDR3 protein results from TCRdb running MiXCR on the 5' RACE reads. The table has approximately 550,000 distinct CDR3 sequences, over 15% seen once. Sequenced material: PBMCs, taken 15 days after the yellow fever booster vaccination. Every receptor here comes from a man between 25 and 39 years old who received the YFV17D yellow fever vaccine.

The V call is TRBV30, the J call TRBJ1-4, with D possibly being TRBD1 (6 bases). CDR1 GTSNPN and CDR2 SVGIG come from the germline V gene (reference sequence). Trimming pared 2 bases from V and 6 bases from J, leaving 10 bases between. There are 13 residues in the CDR3. The CDR3 spells CAWSQQGYEKLFF. The DNA for the CDR3 is TGTGCCTGGAGTCAACAGGGTTATGAAAAACTGTTTTTT.

This clonotype was seen only a few times. V is TRBV20-1 and J is TRBJ2-3; 12 bases line up with TRBD2. The CDR3 has 16 residues. Losses at the gene ends were 4 bases for V and 4 bases for J; bases not matched to a gene: 9. The germline V gene encodes CDR1 DFQATT and CDR2 SNEGSKA (reference sequence). The CDR3 DNA follows: TGCAGTGCTATACACCCTAGCGGGAGGGCTTCAGATACGCAGTATTTT. It codes for CSAIHPSGRASDTQYF.

The CDR3 DNA is TGTGCCAGCAGCCCCCCCATAGGGGGTGGATACAATGAGCAGTTCTTC. Amino acid sequence: CASSPPIGGGYNEQFF. V usage is TRBV9 and J usage is TRBJ2-1; D may be TRBD1 (6 bases). V was pared by 4 bases and J by 4 bases, with 18 bases between. Germline V gene lookup returns CDR1 SGDLS and CDR2 YYNGEE. The CDR3 runs 16 residues.

This clonotype was recorded a few times. This rearrangement joins TRBV6-5 to TRBJ2-1; D is unclear. The CDR3 runs 12 residues. Per germline, CDR1 MNHEY and CDR2 SVGAGI. V dropped 0 bases and J dropped 10 bases, with 7 bases sitting between them. The CDR3 DNA reads TGTGCCAGCAGTTACTCACTTAAGGAGCAGTTCTTC. Protein: CASSYSLKEQFF.

The chain uses TRBV5-1 and TRBJ2-5, with TRBD2 identical over 13 bases. CDR3 length: 16 residues. V gave up 6 bases and J gave up 5 bases; unmatched junction bases: 10. Germline CDR1 and CDR2: SGHRS and YFSETQ. The CDR3 reads CASTSWTSGSGETQYF. DNA for the CDR3: TGCGCCAGCACCTCATGGACTAGCGGGAGTGGGGAGACCCAGTACTTC.